This T cell receptor (beta chain) was recovered during a study of shared clonotypes between healthy human individuals. As concerns this clone: Its cognate antigen is unknown.

The study's findings and limits: Clonotype sharing levels among donors were expected to vary with sequencing depth. The authors sampled blood alone, and tissue repertoires likely differ.

Germline values: CDR1 SGHRS, CDR2 YFSETQ. The CDR3 length is 15 residues. Trimming removed 5 bases from V and 7 bases from J; junction bases left unmatched: 7. Only Caucasian adults living in Nashville, Tennessee served as donors. Data came from immunoSEQ multiplex PCR; TCRdb stores just in-frame clones and leaves some out. The sample includes around 980,000 clones, more than 75% seen only once; the top ten take 0.6% to 0.75%. The origin of this receptor is a young man in good health. Some clones in this sample may be carry-over from other donors' samples. The sequencing sample was made of memory CD4+ T cells from PBMCs. The subset: CD45RA-negative fraction. The chain has TRBV5-1 and TRBJ2-1, with 12 bases matching TRBD2. The CDR3 sequence is CASRFTGTSGNEQFF. In DNA, the CDR3 is TGCGCCAGCAGATTTACCGGGACTAGCGGGAATGAGCAGTTCTTC.